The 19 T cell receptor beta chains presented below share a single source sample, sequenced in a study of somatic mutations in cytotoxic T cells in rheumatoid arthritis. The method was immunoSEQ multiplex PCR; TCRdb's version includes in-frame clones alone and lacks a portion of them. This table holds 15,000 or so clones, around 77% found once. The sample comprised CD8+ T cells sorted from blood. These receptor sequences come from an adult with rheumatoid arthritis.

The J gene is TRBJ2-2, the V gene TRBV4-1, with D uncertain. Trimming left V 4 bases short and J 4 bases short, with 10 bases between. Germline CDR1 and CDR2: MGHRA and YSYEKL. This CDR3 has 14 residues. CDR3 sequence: CASSLAQLTGELFF. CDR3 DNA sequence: TGCGCCAGCAGCCTGGCGCAGCTCACCGGGGAGCTGTTTTTT.

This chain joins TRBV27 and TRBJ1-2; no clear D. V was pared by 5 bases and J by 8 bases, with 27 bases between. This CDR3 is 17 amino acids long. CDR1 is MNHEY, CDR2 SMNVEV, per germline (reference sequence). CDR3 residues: CASSLFALTSTDGGYTF. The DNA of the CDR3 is TGTGCCAGCAGTCTATTCGCCCTTACCTCGACGGATGGAGGCTACACCTTC.

CDR3 sequence: CASEAVNTEAFF. The CDR3 DNA reads TGTGCCAGCGAGGCTGTGAACACTGAAGCTTTCTTT. This chain connects TRBV9 to TRBJ1-1; D uncertain. Germline V gene sequence: CDR1 SGDLS, CDR2 YYNGEE. This CDR3 contains 12 residues. V lost 7 bases, J lost 0 bases, and 7 bases lay in between.

CDR3 loop: CASSVGRVTGELFF. The CDR3 nucleotides are TGTGCCAGCAGCGTGGGAAGGGTAACCGGGGAGCTGTTTTTT. The rearrangement uses TRBV9 and TRBJ2-2; D gene uncertain. Germline loops: CDR1 SGDLS, CDR2 YYNGEE. The CDR3 has 14 residues. Trimming removed 2 bases from V and 5 bases from J, with 10 bases in between.

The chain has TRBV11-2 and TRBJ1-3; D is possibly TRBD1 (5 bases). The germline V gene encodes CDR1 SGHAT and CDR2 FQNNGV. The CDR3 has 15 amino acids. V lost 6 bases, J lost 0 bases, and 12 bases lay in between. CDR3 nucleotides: TGTGCCAGCAGTTTGACAGACCTCTCTGGAAACACCATATATTTT. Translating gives CASSLTDLSGNTIYF.

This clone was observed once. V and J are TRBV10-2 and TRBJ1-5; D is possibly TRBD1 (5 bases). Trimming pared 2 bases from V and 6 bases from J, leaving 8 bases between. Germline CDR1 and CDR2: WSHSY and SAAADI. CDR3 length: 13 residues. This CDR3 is CASSEATGQPQHF. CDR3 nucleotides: TGCGCCAGCAGTGAGGCTACAGGTCAGCCCCAGCATTTT.

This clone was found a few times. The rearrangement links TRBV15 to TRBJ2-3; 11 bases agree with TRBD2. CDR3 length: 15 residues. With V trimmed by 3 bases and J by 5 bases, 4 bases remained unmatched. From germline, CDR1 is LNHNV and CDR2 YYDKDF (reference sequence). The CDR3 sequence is CATSSSGGAGDTQYF. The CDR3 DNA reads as TGTGCCACCAGCAGTAGCGGGGGGGCAGGAGATACGCAGTATTTT.

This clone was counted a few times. The DNA for the CDR3 is TGTGCCAGCAGCTTAGTGGGGGGCACTGGGGCCAACGTCCTGACTTTC. Translated: CASSLVGGTGANVLTF. The V and J genes are TRBV7-2 and TRBJ2-6, with D tentatively TRBD1 or TRBD2 (6 bases each). The CDR3 is 16 amino acids. Trimming shortened V by 1 base and J by 2 bases, and 9 bases separated the two germline ends. CDR1 and CDR2 from the germline V gene are SGHTA and FQGNSA.

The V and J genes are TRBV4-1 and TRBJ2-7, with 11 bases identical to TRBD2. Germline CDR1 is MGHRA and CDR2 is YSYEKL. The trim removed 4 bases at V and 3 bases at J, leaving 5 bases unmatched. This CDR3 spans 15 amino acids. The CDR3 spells CASSPRTSGFYEQYV. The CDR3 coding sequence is TGCGCCAGCAGCCCACGGACTAGCGGGTTCTACGAGCAGTACGTC.

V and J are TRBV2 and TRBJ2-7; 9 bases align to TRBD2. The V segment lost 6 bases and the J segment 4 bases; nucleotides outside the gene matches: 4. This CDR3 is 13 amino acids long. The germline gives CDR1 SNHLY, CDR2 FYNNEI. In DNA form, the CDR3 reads TGTGCCAGCAGGGGACTAGCTGAGTACGAGCAGTACTTC. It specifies CASRGLAEYEQYF.

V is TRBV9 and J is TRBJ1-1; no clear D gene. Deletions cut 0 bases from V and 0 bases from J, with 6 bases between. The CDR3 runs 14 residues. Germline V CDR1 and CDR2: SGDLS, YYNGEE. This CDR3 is CASSVAKMNTEAFF. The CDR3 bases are TGTGCCAGCAGCGTAGCGAAGATGAACACTGAAGCTTTCTTT.

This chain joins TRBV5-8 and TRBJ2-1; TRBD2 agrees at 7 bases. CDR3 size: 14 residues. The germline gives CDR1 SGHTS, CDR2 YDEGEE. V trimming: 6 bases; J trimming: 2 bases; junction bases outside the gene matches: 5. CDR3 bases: TGTGCCAGCAACAAAGGACTAGCCTACAATGAGCAGTTCTTC. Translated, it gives CASNKGLAYNEQFF.

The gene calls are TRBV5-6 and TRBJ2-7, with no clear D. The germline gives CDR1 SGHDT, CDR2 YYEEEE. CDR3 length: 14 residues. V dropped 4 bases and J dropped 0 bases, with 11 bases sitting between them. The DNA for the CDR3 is TGTGCCAGCAGCAAATACAGTTTCTCCTACGAGCAGTACTTC. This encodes CASSKYSFSYEQYF.

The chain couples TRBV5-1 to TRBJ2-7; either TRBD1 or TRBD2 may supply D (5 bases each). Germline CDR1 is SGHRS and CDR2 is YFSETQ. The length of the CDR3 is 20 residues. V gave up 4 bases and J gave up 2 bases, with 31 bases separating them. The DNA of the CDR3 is TGCGCCAGCAGCGCCGGGACCCCAAGTACGGGACGGGGTGAGACCTACGAGCAGTACGTC. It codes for CASSAGTPSTGRGETYEQYV.

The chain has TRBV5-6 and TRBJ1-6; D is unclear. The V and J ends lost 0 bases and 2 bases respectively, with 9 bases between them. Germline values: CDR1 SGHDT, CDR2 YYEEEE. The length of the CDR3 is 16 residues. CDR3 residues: CASSLAREPYNSPLHF. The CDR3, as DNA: TGTGCCAGCAGCTTGGCGAGGGAGCCCTATAATTCACCCCTCCACTTT.

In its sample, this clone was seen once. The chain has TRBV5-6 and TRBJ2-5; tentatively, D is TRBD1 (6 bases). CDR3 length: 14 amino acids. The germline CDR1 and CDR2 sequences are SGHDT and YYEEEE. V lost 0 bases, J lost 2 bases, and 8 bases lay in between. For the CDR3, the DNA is TGTGCCAGCAGCTTGGTGACAGGACAAGAGACCCAGTACTTC. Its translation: CASSLVTGQETQYF.

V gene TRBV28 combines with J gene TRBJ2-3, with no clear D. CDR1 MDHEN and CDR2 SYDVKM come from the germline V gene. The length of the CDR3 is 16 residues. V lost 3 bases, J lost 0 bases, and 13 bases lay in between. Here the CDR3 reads CASSFLLSPSTDTQYF. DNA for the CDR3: TGTGCCAGCAGTTTCCTCCTTAGCCCTAGCACAGATACGCAGTATTTT.

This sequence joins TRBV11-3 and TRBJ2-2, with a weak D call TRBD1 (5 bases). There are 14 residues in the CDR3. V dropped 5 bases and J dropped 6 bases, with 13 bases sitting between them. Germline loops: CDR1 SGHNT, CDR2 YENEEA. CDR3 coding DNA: TGTGCCAGCAGCCGCTCAGGGCTCCCCGGGGAGCTGTTTTTT. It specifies CASSRSGLPGELFF.

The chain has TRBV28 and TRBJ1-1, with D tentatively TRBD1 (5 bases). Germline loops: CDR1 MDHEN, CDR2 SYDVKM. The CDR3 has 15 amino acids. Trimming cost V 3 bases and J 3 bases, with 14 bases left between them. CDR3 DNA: TGTGCCAGCAGTTTCGGGGGAAAGTATTACACTGAAGCTTTCTTT. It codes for CASSFGGKYYTEAFF.